The 14 T cell receptor beta chains below come from one sample, sequenced in a study of blood T cell repertoires in COVID-19. Assay used: immunoSEQ multiplex PCR; TCRdb lists only in-frame clones, some missing. The sample yields 120,000 to 150,000 clones, over 80% seen once. Sequenced material: peripheral blood. Receptor source: a human donor in a cohort sampled during active COVID-19.

This sequence joins TRBV27 and TRBJ1-2; D not certain. Germline CDR1 MNHEY, CDR2 SMNVEV (reference sequence). CDR3 length: 14 residues. V lost 2 bases and J 0 bases, leaving 7 bases between the germline ends. The CDR3 sequence is CASSLIASNYGYTF. The DNA for the CDR3 is TGTGCCAGCAGTTTAATAGCCTCTAACTATGGCTACACCTTC.

The chain uses TRBV7-9 and TRBJ1-1; 8 nucleotides align to TRBD1. CDR3 size: 12 residues. Per germline, CDR1 SEHNR and CDR2 FQNEAQ (reference sequence). Germline trimming cut 5 bases from V and 7 bases from J; bases unmatched to any gene: 3. The CDR3: CASSRGQGEAFF. The CDR3 DNA reads TGTGCCAGCAGCCGCGGACAGGGTGAAGCTTTCTTT.

This chain joins TRBV7-8 and TRBJ2-2; TRBD1 matches at 7 bases. Germline V gene data show CDR1 as SGHVS and CDR2 as FQNEAQ. The trim removed 1 base at V and 4 bases at J, leaving 6 bases unmatched. The CDR3 extends over 16 amino acids. CDR3 sequence reads: CASSLGQGAITGELFF. In DNA, the CDR3 is TGTGCCAGCAGCTTAGGACAGGGAGCAATCACCGGGGAGCTGTTTTTT.

J is TRBJ2-2 and V is TRBV7-3; 11 bases are a match to TRBD2. CDR1 is SGHTA and CDR2 is FQGTGA in the germline V gene. V was pared by 2 bases and J by 3 bases, with 2 bases of the junction left unmatched. The CDR3 is 16 amino acids. The CDR3 is CASSLVAGGDTGELFF. CDR3 coding DNA: TGTGCCAGCAGCTTAGTAGCGGGAGGGGACACCGGGGAGCTGTTTTTT.

The chain carries TRBV18 and TRBJ2-1; 8 positions match TRBD2. V lost 6 bases, J lost 8 bases, and 12 bases stayed unmatched. Germline V gene data show CDR1 as KGHSH and CDR2 as LQKENI. The CDR3 runs to 15 residues. This chain's CDR3 is CASSERGPDSDEQFF. The CDR3, as DNA: TGTGCCAGCTCGGAGCGGGGGCCGGATAGCGATGAGCAGTTCTTC.

V gene TRBV7-6 combines with J gene TRBJ1-1; D possibly corresponds to TRBD1 (6 bases). Trimming cost V 1 base and J 5 bases, with 11 bases left between them. The CDR3 extends over 14 amino acids. Germline CDR1 reads SGHVS; CDR2 reads FNYEAQ. The CDR3 sequence: CASSLGDTGTEAFF. The DNA for the CDR3 is TGTGCCAGCAGCTTAGGGGACACGGGAACTGAAGCTTTCTTT.

The V call is TRBV6-2 or TRBV6-3, the J call TRBJ2-5, with D maybe TRBD2 (6 bases). V was shortened by 2 bases and J by 5 bases, with 6 bases between the two germline ends. The CDR3 consists of 12 residues. Germline values: CDR1 MNHEY, CDR2 SVGEGT. In nucleotides, the CDR3 is TGTGCCAGCAGTTACGGGGGGGAGACCCAGTACTTC. Translation gives CASSYGGETQYF.

This clone appeared a single time. The chain employs TRBV3-1 (or the pseudogene TRBV3-2) and TRBJ1-1, with 10 bases fitting TRBD1. In germline, CDR1 is LGHDT, CDR2 YNNKEL (reference sequence). J was trimmed by 3 bases and V by 4 bases; bases with no gene match: 11. CDR3 length: 17 residues. The CDR3 loop reads CASSRSGTGVDYTEAFF. The CDR3 coding sequence is TGTGCCAGCAGCCGATCCGGGACAGGGGTGGATTACACTGAAGCTTTCTTT.

The rearrangement uses TRBV7-8 and TRBJ1-2; D gene uncertain. V shed 5 bases and J shed 6 bases, with 13 bases lying between them. CDR1 SGHVS and CDR2 FQNEAQ come from the germline V gene. The CDR3 is 13 residues long. In nucleotides, the CDR3 is TGTGCCAGCAGCCGGTACGGGGAAAATGGCTACACCTTC. This translates into CASSRYGENGYTF.

The gene calls are TRBV7-3 and TRBJ1-1; D is unresolved. The germline V and J ends were trimmed by 2 bases and 10 bases, with 14 bases remaining between them. Germline values: CDR1 SGHTA, CDR2 FQGTGA. The length of the CDR3 is 13 residues. This CDR3 reads CASSLEGTEGAFF. CDR3 bases: TGTGCCAGCAGCTTAGAGGGTACAGAGGGAGCTTTCTTT.

The chain combines TRBV3-1 (or the pseudogene TRBV3-2) with TRBJ2-7, with 8 bases matching TRBD2. From germline, CDR1 is LGHDT and CDR2 YNNKEL (reference sequence). The J segment lost 7 bases and the V segment lost 1 base, leaving 6 bases of the junction unmatched. The CDR3 is 14 amino acids. The CDR3 nucleotides read TGTGCCAGCAGCCAAGGGACTAGCAGGTCTGAGCAGTACTTC. It yields the protein CASSQGTSRSEQYF.

The chain joins TRBV9 to TRBJ1-1; 9 bases line up with TRBD1. This CDR3 has 14 residues. Germline CDR1 reads SGDLS; CDR2 reads YYNGEE. With V trimmed by 0 bases and J by 7 bases, 4 bases remained unmatched. Here the CDR3 DNA reads TGTGCCAGCAGCGTAGACGGGACAGGGCTTGAAGCTTTCTTT. It specifies CASSVDGTGLEAFF.

The chain has TRBV7-2 and TRBJ2-7, with 7 bases fitting TRBD1. Germline-derived CDR1 and CDR2 are SGHTA and FQGNSA. There are 18 residues in the CDR3. J was trimmed by 5 bases and V by 1 base; bases with no gene match: 17. The CDR3 protein is CASSLGLGLGGKGNEQYF. The CDR3 nucleotides are TGTGCCAGCAGCTTAGGTTTAGGGCTAGGGGGCAAGGGCAACGAGCAGTACTTC.

The chain recombines TRBV2 with TRBJ2-1; 12 nucleotides line up with TRBD2. The CDR3 contains 13 residues. Looked up from germline, CDR1 is SNHLY and CDR2 is FYNNEI. V gave up 7 bases and J gave up 12 bases; unmatched junction bases: 7. CDR3 coding DNA: TGTGCCAGCAATCTAGCGGGAGGGCCGGCGCAGTTCTTC. Translating gives CASNLAGGPAQFF. The complete variable domain, with remaining parts taken from reference TRBV2 and TRBJ2-1, reads EPEVTQTPSHQVTQMGQEVILRCVPISNHLYFYWYRQILGQKVEFLVSFYNNEISEKSEIFDDQFSVERPDGSNFTLKIRSTKLEDSAMYFCASNLAGGPAQFFGPGTRLTVL.